The rows below give T cell receptor beta chains drawn from one sample of a study of T-cell memory formation after mild COVID-19. A single record per CDR3 protein comes from TCRdb applying MiXCR to the 5' RACE reads. Of roughly 170,000 distinct CDR3 sequences listed, roughly 23% are singletons. The specimen was PBMCs or a T cell subset sorted from them (not recorded which). The receptor source for this set is an adult woman who had mild COVID-19 (a few samples of this study predate the infection). Cell type and time point are not known. Each CDR3 is given with its conserved first and last residue. The D gene is left open where the match is weak. Expanded clones are given a class, and other clones once, few, many or no size at all.

v_gene	d_gene	j_gene	abundance	CDR3nt	CDR3aa
TRBV30	.	TRBJ2-7	.	TGTGCCTGTGGGGGTCACCTCTACGAGCAGTACTTC	CACGGHLYEQYF
TRBV7-9	TRBD1	TRBJ2-1	.	TGTGCCAGCAGCACCACGTCCAGGACAGGGGACAATGAGCAGTTCTTC	CASSTTSRTGDNEQFF
TRBV7-9	.	TRBJ1-2	.	TGTGCCAGCAGCTTAGTACAGGGTGATGGCTACACCTTC	CASSLVQGDGYTF
TRBV7-2	TRBD1	TRBJ2-5	.	TGTGCCAGCAGCAAACCGGGACAGAAAGAGACCCAGTACTTC	CASSKPGQKETQYF
TRBV7-9	.	TRBJ1-5	.	TGTGCCAGCAGCTTCGCAGGGAACCAGCCCCAGCATTTT	CASSFAGNQPQHF
TRBV2	.	TRBJ2-4	.	TGTGCCAGCAGTAGAGTTTGGTCAGCGGGCGAAAACATTCAGTACTTC	CASSRVWSAGENIQYF
TRBV7-8	.	TRBJ1-1	few	TGTGCCAGCAGCTTTAGGACAGACGAAGCTTTCTTT	CASSFRTDEAFF
TRBV27	.	TRBJ1-1	few	TGTGCCAGCCGAGGGGGGGGCCGTAACCATGAAGCTTTCTTT	CASRGGGRNHEAFF
TRBV29-1	.	TRBJ2-7	few	TGCAGCGTTATGCTCGGGACCTCCTACGAGCAGTACTTC	CSVMLGTSYEQYF
TRBV27	.	TRBJ2-3	few	TGTGCCAGCAGTCCTTATGGGGCGCGGGGCACAGATACGCAGTATTTT	CASSPYGARGTDTQYF
TRBV12-3/TRBV12-4	TRBD1	TRBJ1-1	.	TGTGCCAGCAGTTTTCAGGGGGTTTACGGTGAAGCTTTCTTT	CASSFQGVYGEAFF
TRBV2	TRBD1	TRBJ1-4	.	TGTGCCAGCCGACAGGGTATTAATGAAAAACTGTTTTTT	CASRQGINEKLFF
TRBV25-1	.	TRBJ2-1	.	TGTGCCAGCACCCTGAGGGGAGGCAATGAGCAGTTCTTC	CASTLRGGNEQFF
TRBV4-1	.	TRBJ2-7	.	TGCGCCAGCAGCCAAGATCATAAGGCAGGACTCGACTTC	CASSQDHKAGLDF
TRBV2	TRBD1	TRBJ1-4	few	TGTGCCAGCAGTCCGGGACAGGGAAATGAAAAACTGTTTTTT	CASSPGQGNEKLFF
TRBV24-1	TRBD2	TRBJ2-1	.	TGTGCCACCAGTGATCCTTATGTTAGCGGGGTTACCTCCAATGAGCAGTTCTTC	CATSDPYVSGVTSNEQFF
TRBV20-1	.	TRBJ2-7	few	TGCAGTGCTAGAGATCTGGTGGGTTACTCCTACGAGCAGTACTTC	CSARDLVGYSYEQYF
TRBV27	.	TRBJ2-1	.	TGTGCCAGCAGTTTTATCGCGGGTGACAATGAGCAGTTCTTC	CASSFIAGDNEQFF
TRBV9	.	TRBJ2-4	.	TGTGCCAGCAGCTCGGGGACTGCACCAGACATTCAGTACTTC	CASSSGTAPDIQYF
TRBV15	TRBD2	TRBJ2-1	few	TGTGCCACCAGCAGAGCGACTAGCGGGGGGAGCAATGAGCAGTTCTTC	CATSRATSGGSNEQFF
TRBV6-6	TRBD1	TRBJ2-1	.	TGTGCCAGCACCCCCCAGGGACAGGGTAGCAATGAGCAGTTCTTC	CASTPQGQGSNEQFF
TRBV15	.	TRBJ2-7	.	TGTGCCACCAGCAGGACGGACGGGATCTACGAGCAGTACTTC	CATSRTDGIYEQYF
TRBV7-2	TRBD2	TRBJ2-5	few	TGTGCCAGCAGCTACACGGGGGGTCAAGAGACCCAGTACTTC	CASSYTGGQETQYF
TRBV29-1	.	TRBJ2-5	few	TGCAGCCCCAAGGTTGGGGCGGAGACCCAGTACTTC	CSPKVGAETQYF
TRBV5-1	.	TRBJ1-4	.	TGCGCCAGCAGCTCCACTACAGGTTCTAATGAAAAACTGTTTTTT	CASSSTTGSNEKLFF
TRBV13	TRBD2	TRBJ2-4	.	TGTGCCAGCAGACATAGCGGGGGGGCCGACAAAAACATTCAGTACTTC	CASRHSGGADKNIQYF
TRBV7-9	.	TRBJ2-7	many	TGTGCCAGCAGCCCTAGCGCAGCCTACGAGCAGTACTTC	CASSPSAAYEQYF
TRBV6-5	.	TRBJ1-1	.	TGTGCCAGCAGTTACTGGACGGGCAGTCTTACTGAAGCTTTCTTT	CASSYWTGSLTEAFF
TRBV7-6	TRBD2	TRBJ2-7	.	TGTGCCAGCAGCTTAGAGAGCGGGGGGAACTACGAGCAGTACTTC	CASSLESGGNYEQYF
TRBV27	.	TRBJ1-5	.	TGTGCCAGCAGTTTAATGGGACGGAGCGACCCCCAGCATTTT	CASSLMGRSDPQHF
TRBV7-9	.	TRBJ1-5	few	TGTGCCAGCAGCGATCTGGAAAAGCCCCAGCATTTT	CASSDLEKPQHF
TRBV24-1	.	TRBJ2-3	few	TGTGCCACCAGTGATTTCAAGGAGGCGAGCGGAGCAGATACGCAGTATTTT	CATSDFKEASGADTQYF
TRBV20-1	.	TRBJ1-5	.	TGCAGTGCTAGAGTAGGTACGGCGGCTGGAGGTCAGCCCCAGCATTTT	CSARVGTAAGGQPQHF
TRBV7-9	TRBD1	TRBJ2-2	.	TGTGCCAGCAGGGGATGGGACAGGTCGAACACCGGGGAGCTGTTTTTT	CASRGWDRSNTGELFF
TRBV6-5	.	TRBJ2-1	.	TGTGCCAGCAGATCTCAGCCCAGCTACAATGAGCAGTTCTTC	CASRSQPSYNEQFF
TRBV2	.	TRBJ2-3	few	TGTGCCAGCAGTGACCCAATCGCATACTTAAGCGCAGGGAGGCGATCAGATACGCAGTATTTT	CASSDPIAYLSAGRRSDTQYF
TRBV29-1	TRBD1	TRBJ2-7	.	TGCAGCGTTGAAAGGGACAGACCCTACGAGCAGTACTTC	CSVERDRPYEQYF
TRBV7-9	.	TRBJ2-1	.	TGTGCCAGCAGCCCCCCGGGGGTCGACAATGAGCAGTTCTTC	CASSPPGVDNEQFF
TRBV7-8	.	TRBJ1-1	few	TGTGCCACCGCGGAGACAACCGCCTTGGGGGGAGCTTTCTTT	CATAETTALGGAFF
TRBV29-1	.	TRBJ2-1	.	TGCAGCGTTGAAGATTTTGGCTGGAGGGTGTATGAGCAGTTCTTC	CSVEDFGWRVYEQFF
TRBV20-1	.	TRBJ2-7	.	TGCAGTGCTAGAGGGGACGAGCAGTACTTC	CSARGDEQYF
TRBV5-6	.	TRBJ2-5	few	TGTGCCAGCAGCTCTACGACTGGAGAGACCCAGTACTTC	CASSSTTGETQYF
TRBV15	.	TRBJ1-4	many	TGTGCCACCAGCAGAGATAAAGGAGAGGCTACTAATGAAAAACTGTTTTTT	CATSRDKGEATNEKLFF
TRBV29-1	.	TRBJ2-3	.	TGCAGCGTTGTCCGGGTGGAAACAGATACGCAGTATTTT	CSVVRVETDTQYF
TRBV9	TRBD2	TRBJ2-7	.	TGTGCCAGCAGCGTAGCAGGGAGGGACTACGAGCAGTACTTC	CASSVAGRDYEQYF
TRBV7-6	.	TRBJ2-4	.	TGTGCCAGCAGCCAGGGGCCCCAAAACATTCAGTACTTC	CASSQGPQNIQYF
TRBV11-2	.	TRBJ1-1	few	TGTGCCAGCAGCTCGTTGGACCGGAACACTGAAGCTTTCTTT	CASSSLDRNTEAFF
TRBV10-3	TRBD1	TRBJ2-2	.	TGTGCCATCAGTTGGACAGGGGAGGACACCGGGGAGCTGTTTTTT	CAISWTGEDTGELFF
TRBV5-5	TRBD1	TRBJ2-1	few	TGTGCCAGCAGCCCTGACAGGGCCTACAATGAGCAGTTCTTC	CASSPDRAYNEQFF
TRBV9	TRBD1	TRBJ2-2	.	TGTGCCAGCAGCGTCCCGGGACAGGGGGCTTCCGGGGAGCTGTTTTTT	CASSVPGQGASGELFF
TRBV15	.	TRBJ2-7	.	TGTGCCACCAGTGGCCAAGTCTACGAGCAGTACTTC	CATSGQVYEQYF